One and the same sample provided the 20 T cell receptor beta chains below, sequenced in a study of blood T cell repertoires in COVID-19 (dated by TCRdb to 2020 to 2021). The library was prepared using the immunoSEQ multiplex PCR assay. TCRdb took over this immuneACCESS table, retaining in-frame rearrangements with V and J assigned. Such tables are incomplete; in checked studies, under half of the missing clones stem from an unresolved V gene, and the remainder is unexplained. The sample data list around 100,000 clones, and around four fifths of these were observed just once. The top ten constitute 12% of the sample. Material for sequencing was peripheral blood. These receptors came from a woman between 65 and 79 years old with acute or convalescent COVID-19.

The sample holds one count of this clone. The rearrangement links TRBV18 to TRBJ2-3, with a weak D call TRBD2 (7 bases). Trimming took 3 bases from V and 2 from J, leaving 15 bases between them. The CDR3 has 16 amino acids. Per germline, CDR1 KGHSH and CDR2 LQKENI. The CDR3 DNA follows: TGTGCCAGCTCACCGGGCGGGGGCGGGCCCACAGATACGCAGTATTTT. Encoded protein: CASSPGGGGPTDTQYF.

This clone occurred once. J is TRBJ2-1 and V is TRBV19; 12 bases map to TRBD2. The germline V gene has CDR1 LNHDA and CDR2 SQIVND (reference sequence). The CDR3 loop spans 14 amino acids. V was clipped by 6 bases and J by 4 bases; unmatched bases: 1. The CDR3 is CASSGLAGYNEQFF. The DNA for the CDR3 is TGTGCCAGTAGCGGACTAGCGGGGTACAATGAGCAGTTCTTC.

This clone was seen more than once but under ten times. V is TRBV4-3 and J is TRBJ2-2, with 8 bases lining up with TRBD1. CDR1 LGHNA and CDR2 YSLEER come from the germline V gene. The CDR3 loop spans 17 amino acids. The trim removed 0 bases at V and 5 bases at J, leaving 8 bases unmatched. The CDR3 loop reads CASSQDAGRGHTGELFF. The CDR3 coding sequence is TGCGCCAGCAGCCAAGACGCTGGCAGGGGGCATACCGGGGAGCTGTTTTTT.

The rearrangement uses TRBV5-1 and TRBJ2-3; 11 bases align to TRBD2. The CDR3 loop spans 17 amino acids. After removal of 0 bases from V and 3 bases from J, the junction contained 6 bases not matched to a gene. Looked up from germline, CDR1 is SGHRS and CDR2 is YFSETQ. The CDR3 sequence is CASSLAPASGGTDTQYF. The CDR3 region has the DNA TGCGCCAGCAGCTTGGCCCCGGCTAGCGGGGGGACAGATACGCAGTATTTT.

This clone was detected only once. This sequence joins TRBV7-9 and TRBJ2-7; a possible D gene is TRBD1 (5 bases). Germline CDR1 reads SEHNR; CDR2 reads FQNEAQ (reference sequence). This CDR3 comprises 12 residues. Trimming removed 5 bases from V and 6 bases from J, with 11 bases in between. CDR3 residues: CASSQGRAEQYV. CDR3 bases: TGTGCCAGCAGCCAGGGTAGGGCCGAGCAGTACGTC.

This clone was observed a few times. The rearrangement links TRBV7-9 to TRBJ2-3; D may be TRBD2 (6 bases). The V end was cut by 5 bases, the J end by 12 bases, with 15 bases between. The CDR3 length is 12 residues. In germline, CDR1 is SEHNR, CDR2 FQNEAQ (reference sequence). CDR3 in DNA: TGTGCCAGCAGCCCGCCCGCGGGACGACAGTATTTT. Amino acids: CASSPPAGRQYF.

The DNA for the CDR3 is TGTGCCAGTAGTATGAACGGGCCGACAGGGATGAACACTGAAGCTTTCTTT. Its protein is CASSMNGPTGMNTEAFF. This sequence joins TRBV19 and TRBJ1-1; 7 bases align to TRBD1. Looked up from germline, CDR1 is LNHDA and CDR2 is SQIVND (reference sequence). The CDR3 has 17 residues. V was pared by 3 bases and J by 0 bases, with 10 bases of the junction left unmatched.

The chain is built from TRBV5-6 and TRBJ1-3; possible D gene TRBD1, 6 bases. The V end was cut by 1 base, the J end by 0 bases, with 14 bases between. The CDR3 totals 17 residues. CDR1 is SGHDT and CDR2 is YYEEEE in the germline V gene. CDR3 in amino acids: CASSLYLQGTSGNTIYF. The CDR3 bases are TGTGCCAGCAGCTTGTATCTACAGGGTACCTCTGGAAACACCATATATTTT.

The chain couples TRBV7-9 to TRBJ1-2, with a weak D call TRBD1 (5 bases). The CDR3 spans 15 residues. Trimming cost V 4 bases and J 2 bases, with 14 bases left between them. Germline CDR1 is SEHNR and CDR2 is FQNEAQ (reference sequence). The CDR3 DNA reads TGTGCCAGCAGCTCCAGGGTTCGGGGGAACTATGGCTACACCTTC. It specifies CASSSRVRGNYGYTF.

This rearrangement joins TRBV5-1 to TRBJ1-2; a weak D match, TRBD1 (6 bases). V was clipped by 1 base and J by 8 bases, with 21 bases between them. Germline CDR1 is SGHRS and CDR2 is YFSETQ. This CDR3 comprises 16 residues. The CDR3 DNA sequence: TGCGCCAGCAGCTTGAGGTCAGGTCAACAGGGCCACGGCTACACCTTC. Its protein product is CASSLRSGQQGHGYTF.

The J gene is TRBJ2-3, the V gene TRBV6-1; D is undetermined. CDR1 and CDR2 (germline): MNHNS, SASEGT. The CDR3 has 17 residues. V dropped 1 base and J dropped 6 bases, with 20 bases sitting between them. The chain's CDR3 is CASSEGATAAYYDTQYF. For the CDR3, the DNA is TGTGCCAGCAGTGAAGGAGCGACGGCGGCATATTATGATACGCAGTATTTT.

The V call is TRBV25-1, the J call TRBJ1-1; no reliable D call. The germline V gene encodes CDR1 MGHDK and CDR2 SYGVNS. CDR3 length: 14 amino acids. Between the trimmed V and J ends, which lost 2 bases and 5 bases, there was a span of 12 bases. CDR3 sequence reads: CASSEDPTRTEAFF. DNA of the CDR3: TGTGCCAGCAGTGAAGATCCCACACGTACTGAAGCTTTCTTT.

The chain joins TRBV18 to TRBJ1-6; 7 bases line up with TRBD1. The ends lost 6 bases at V and 6 bases at J; junction bases unmatched: 5. CDR3 length: 14 residues. Germline values: CDR1 KGHSH, CDR2 LQKENI. The CDR3 DNA reads as TGTGCCAGCTCCCTCCGGGACAGTAATTCACCCCTCCACTTT. Protein: CASSLRDSNSPLHF.

The chain couples TRBV24-1 to TRBJ2-6; TRBD1 might be the D (5 bases). The V and J ends lost 3 bases and 0 bases respectively, with 14 bases between them. The CDR3 is 18 amino acids. The germline gives CDR1 KGHDR, CDR2 SFDVKD. The CDR3 DNA is TGTGCCACCAGTGATGCCCAGGGATCCGACTCTGGGGCCAACGTCCTGACTTTC. It encodes CATSDAQGSDSGANVLTF.

The chain employs TRBV30 and TRBJ1-2; 9 bases match TRBD1. This CDR3 is 15 amino acids long. Germline-derived CDR1 and CDR2 are GTSNPN and SVGIG (reference sequence). V trimming: 7 bases; J trimming: 1 base; junction bases outside the gene matches: 10. Written as DNA, the CDR3 is TGTGCCTCTCCGCCTTCGACAGGGGGTAACTATGGCTACACCTTC. It codes for CASPPSTGGNYGYTF.

The CDR3 protein is CASSTGGSGANVLTF. The DNA for the CDR3 is TGTGCCAGCAGCACGGGGGGCTCTGGGGCCAACGTCCTGACTTTC. V is TRBV9 and J is TRBJ2-6; 7 bases line up with TRBD2. From germline, CDR1 is SGDLS and CDR2 YYNGEE. This CDR3 is built from 15 residues. The J segment lost 0 bases and the V segment lost 4 bases, leaving 1 base of the junction unmatched. Full variable domain (missing parts from reference TRBV9 and TRBJ2-6): DSGVTQTPKHLITATGQRVTLRCSPRSGDLSVYWYQQSLDQGLQFLIQYYNGEERAKGNILERFSAQQFPDLHSELNLSSLELGDSALYFCASSTGGSGANVLTFGAGSRLTVL.

The chain joins TRBV5-1 to TRBJ2-1; 9 nucleotides align to TRBD1. After removal of 3 bases from V and 7 bases from J, the junction contained 5 bases not matched to a gene. The CDR3 length is 14 residues. The germline CDR1 and CDR2 sequences are SGHRS and YFSETQ. CDR3 DNA sequence: TGCGCCAGCAGCTCCCTGACAGGGGGGAATGAGCAGTTCTTC. Translating it yields CASSSLTGGNEQFF.

The CDR3 DNA sequence: TGTGCCATCAGGGAAGGGGGCTCGGGAGAGACCCAGTACTTC. Protein: CAIREGGSGETQYF. J is TRBJ2-5 and V is TRBV10-3; TRBD1 aligns across 7 bases. The CDR3 has 14 amino acids. Looked up from germline, CDR1 is ENHRY and CDR2 is SYGVKD. After removal of 6 bases from V and 4 bases from J, the junction contained 8 bases not matched to a gene.

V and J are TRBV6-4 and TRBJ1-2, with 10 positions matching TRBD1. Germline V lookup: CDR1 MRHNA, CDR2 SNTAGT. Losses at the gene ends were 4 bases for V and 5 bases for J; bases not matched to a gene: 1. The CDR3 is 13 residues long. The CDR3 reads CASSVDRGYGYTF. In DNA form, the CDR3 reads TGTGCCAGCAGTGTGGACAGGGGGTATGGCTACACCTTC.

The chain uses TRBV6-5 and TRBJ2-5, with D unclear. V was pared by 7 bases and J by 1 base, with 4 bases between. From germline, CDR1 is MNHEY and CDR2 SVGAGI. CDR3 length: 11 amino acids. CDR3 residues: CASTRQETQYF. CDR3 coding DNA: TGTGCCAGCACCCGCCAAGAGACCCAGTACTTC.